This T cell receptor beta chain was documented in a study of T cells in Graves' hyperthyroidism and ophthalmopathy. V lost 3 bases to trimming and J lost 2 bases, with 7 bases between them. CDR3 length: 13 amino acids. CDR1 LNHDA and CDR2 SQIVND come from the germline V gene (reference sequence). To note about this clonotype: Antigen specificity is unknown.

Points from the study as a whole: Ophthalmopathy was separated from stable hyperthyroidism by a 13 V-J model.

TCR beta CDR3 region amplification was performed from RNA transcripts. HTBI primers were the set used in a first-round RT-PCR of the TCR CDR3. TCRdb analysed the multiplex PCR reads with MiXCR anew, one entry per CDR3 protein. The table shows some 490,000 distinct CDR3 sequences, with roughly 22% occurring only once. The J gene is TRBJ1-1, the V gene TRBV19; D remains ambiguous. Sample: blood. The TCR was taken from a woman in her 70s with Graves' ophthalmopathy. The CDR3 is CASSITVNTEAFF. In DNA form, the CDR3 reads TGTGCCAGTAGTATTACAGTAAACACTGAAGCTTTCTTT.